Listed below are T cell receptor beta chains from one sample, sequenced in a study of T cell repertoires in cytomegalovirus infection. TCRdb processed the reads anew with MiXCR; each CDR3 protein has one entry. The data show 150,000 to 200,000 distinct CDR3 sequences, about 21% seen once. The material sequenced was PBMCs. These receptor sequences come from a human donor in good health (CMV status not recorded). Some clones in this sample may be carry-over from other donors' samples. The conserved cysteine and the conserved F or W are not part of the CDR3 here.

CDR3,J,V
ASSLLEVALNEQF,TRBJ2-1,TRBV14
ASSQGDIYEQY,TRBJ2-7,TRBV6-1
AWSHLRGYNEQF,TRBJ2-1,TRBV30
ASSRSRELF,TRBJ2-2,TRBV12-3/TRBV12-4
ASSIASSGHSEQY,TRBJ2-7,TRBV19
ASRATSGSALY,TRBJ2-4,TRBV19
ASSLGTGSWETQY,TRBJ2-5,TRBV12-3/TRBV12-4
ASSSDPPAPGY,TRBJ2-5,TRBV7-2
ASRVNPSSTGELF,TRBJ2-2,TRBV12-3/TRBV12-4
ASSLLTSGRYEQY,TRBJ2-7,TRBV28
AISEGTASSYNSPLH,TRBJ1-6,TRBV10-3
ASSFSNRASSGELF,TRBJ2-2,TRBV13
SSSLLGQYTEAF,TRBJ1-1,TRBV27
ASSKGLGGDTEAF,TRBJ1-1,TRBV6-6
ASSPYNSPLH,TRBJ1-6,TRBV27
SAGGGIDYGYT,TRBJ1-2,TRBV20-1
ASKRASGRFNEQF,TRBJ2-1,TRBV7-2
ASSRGTAGGYT,TRBJ1-2,TRBV6-2/TRBV6-3
ASRSGLAGNTDTQY,TRBJ2-3,TRBV12-3/TRBV12-4
ASRAGVTLQQY,TRBJ2-7,TRBV6-5